The 10 T cell receptor beta chains given below trace back to one sample, sequenced in a study of cytomegalovirus exposure and HLA in healthy donors. The PCR employed 60 Vbeta primers together with 13 Jbeta primers. Repertoires were generated with immunoSEQ multiplex PCR, while TCRdb's copy carries only in-frame clones and drops some. The listing records 90,000 to 100,000 clones. The sequenced material came from PBMCs. These receptors came from a woman aged 25 to 39 in good health and CMV-seronegative.

The J gene is TRBJ2-2, the V gene TRBV7-9, with 7 bases that match TRBD2. The CDR3 has 15 amino acids. V lost 5 bases and J lost 9; bases outside the gene matches: 12. Germline assignment: CDR1 SEHNR and CDR2 FQNEAQ (reference sequence). The CDR3 DNA sequence: TGTGCCAGCAGCCCCAAGTGGGAGGGAGACCGGGAGCTGTTTTTT. It codes for CASSPKWEGDRELFF.

The V gene is TRBV19, the J gene TRBJ1-2, with D unclear. The germline V gene has CDR1 LNHDA and CDR2 SQIVND (reference sequence). V was shortened by 3 bases and J by 8 bases, with 13 bases between the two germline ends. The CDR3 has 13 amino acids. The CDR3: CASSIIARGGYTF. The CDR3 region has the DNA TGTGCCAGTAGTATTATCGCCCGAGGCGGCTACACCTTC. Full variable domain (outside the CDR3, taken from reference TRBV19 and TRBJ1-2): DGGITQSPKYLFRKEGQNVTLSCEQNLNHDAMYWYRQDPGQGLRLIYYSQIVNDFQKGDIAEGYSVSREKKESFPLTVTSAQKNPTAFYLCASSIIARGGYTFGSGTRLTVV.

V and J are TRBV6-5 and TRBJ1-4; D not resolved. Germline-derived CDR1 and CDR2 are MNHEY and SVGAGI. The CDR3 is 16 amino acids. V dropped 0 bases and J dropped 8 bases, with 16 bases sitting between them. CDR3: CASSYSGGIRGEKLFF. The CDR3 DNA is TGTGCCAGCAGTTACTCGGGCGGGATACGTGGAGAAAAACTGTTTTTT.

This chain links TRBV11-2 with TRBJ1-2, with TRBD1 identical over 7 bases. Trimming cost V 4 bases and J 6 bases; bases outside gene matches: 11. Germline lookup yields CDR1 SGHAT and CDR2 FQNNGV. The CDR3 length is 15 residues. The CDR3 loop is CASSWIPGTDHGYTF. For the CDR3, the DNA is TGTGCCAGCAGCTGGATTCCCGGGACAGATCATGGCTACACCTTC.

The rearrangement links TRBV4-1 to TRBJ2-2; D possibly corresponds to TRBD1 (6 bases). The CDR3 extends over 14 amino acids. CDR1 is MGHRA, CDR2 YSYEKL, per germline. V lost 4 bases to trimming and J lost 7 bases, with 13 bases between them. CDR3 protein: CASSRTDFRGELFF. CDR3 nucleotide sequence: TGCGCCAGCAGCCGGACAGACTTCCGCGGGGAGCTGTTTTTT.

The chain joins TRBV27 to TRBJ2-2; 7 bases align to TRBD2. CDR3 length equals 16 residues. Trimming removed 5 bases from V and 5 bases from J; junction bases left unmatched: 11. Germline CDR1 reads MNHEY; CDR2 reads SMNVEV (reference sequence). Written as DNA, the CDR3 is TGTGCCAGCAGTGTCTTAGGGCGGGAGAAGACCGGGGAGCTGTTTTTT. Protein: CASSVLGREKTGELFF.

This chain connects TRBV2 to TRBJ2-3, with 8 bases matching TRBD2. Unmatched junction bases numbered 2, after V lost 3 bases and J lost 0 bases. CDR1 and CDR2 (germline): SNHLY, FYNNEI. The CDR3 is 15 residues long. The chain's CDR3 is CASSDSGASTDTQYF. The CDR3, as DNA: TGTGCCAGCAGTGATAGCGGGGCCAGCACAGATACGCAGTATTTT.

V usage is TRBV6-5 and J usage is TRBJ1-5; D might be TRBD1 (5 bases). The CDR3 is made up of 15 amino acids. V shed 4 bases and J shed 0 bases, with 10 bases lying between them. CDR1 MNHEY and CDR2 SVGAGI come from the germline V gene. The CDR3 nucleotides read TGTGCCAGCAGTTCCCGGGGGGATAGCAATCAGCCCCAGCATTTT. Encoded protein: CASSSRGDSNQPQHF.

J is TRBJ2-7 and V is TRBV5-4, with TRBD2 as a possible D gene (7 bases). Germline assignment: CDR1 SGHNT and CDR2 YYREEE (reference sequence). The CDR3 runs 15 residues. V shed 4 bases and J shed 5 bases, with 19 bases lying between them. In nucleotides, the CDR3 is TGTGCCAGCAGCATGGAAGGCGGGGGCGCGGACGAGCAGTACTTC. Translating it yields CASSMEGGGADEQYF.

The V call is TRBV19, the J call TRBJ2-6; 9 bases line up with TRBD1. With 10 bases clipped from V and 0 bases from J, the junction kept 10 bases outside the gene matches. The CDR3 length is 17 residues. Germline V gene sequence: CDR1 LNHDA, CDR2 SQIVND (reference sequence). Written as DNA, the CDR3 is TGTGCCACAGCCGCCGGGACAGGGATCTCTGGGGCCAACGTCCTGACTTTC. It specifies CATAAGTGISGANVLTF. Full variable domain (missing parts from reference TRBV19 and TRBJ2-6): DGGITQSPKYLFRKEGQNVTLSCEQNLNHDAMYWYRQDPGQGLRLIYYSQIVNDFQKGDIAEGYSVSREKKESFPLTVTSAQKNPTAFYLCATAAGTGISGANVLTFGAGSRLTVL.